These 25 T cell receptor beta chains originate from one sample sequenced in a study of T cells in narcolepsy. The assay was immunoSEQ multiplex PCR, and TCRdb's table has in-frame clones only and misses some. The sample includes tens of thousands of clones, around four fifths of them seen just once. The sequencing sample was made of CD45RA- memory CD4+ T cells from PBMCs. The receptors here all came from a human donor with narcolepsy.

The CDR3: CSAGGGNTEAFF. The CDR3 bases are TGCAGCGCCGGAGGGGGGAACACTGAAGCTTTCTTT. This chain joins TRBV29-1 and TRBJ1-1; D is possibly TRBD1 (6 bases). The V and J ends lost 7 bases and 1 base respectively, with 10 bases between them. There are 12 residues in the CDR3. Germline lookup yields CDR1 SQVTM and CDR2 ANQGSEA.

The rearrangement joins TRBV5-1 to TRBJ2-5, with D uncertain. The germline CDR1 and CDR2 sequences are SGHRS and YFSETQ. There are 13 residues in the CDR3. Deletions cut 0 bases from V and 4 bases from J, with 7 bases between. The CDR3 DNA sequence: TGCGCCAGCAGCTTGGCTCGAATAGAGACCCAGTACTTC. Residues: CASSLARIETQYF.

A few counts support this clone. This chain joins TRBV7-9 and TRBJ1-1; 8 positions agree with TRBD1. Germline loops: CDR1 SEHNR, CDR2 FQNEAQ (reference sequence). J lost 7 bases, V lost 5 bases, and 9 bases had no gene match. The CDR3 runs 14 residues. CDR3 sequence: CASSASGQAYEAFF. As DNA, the CDR3 is TGTGCCAGCAGCGCCTCGGGACAGGCTTATGAAGCTTTCTTT.

The chain carries TRBV27 and TRBJ1-1; no clear D gene. V was cut by 5 bases and J by 1 base, with 17 bases left in between. The length of the CDR3 is 16 residues. Per the germline V gene, CDR1 is MNHEY and CDR2 is SMNVEV (reference sequence). The CDR3 bases are TGTGCCAGCAGTCAAGTAAGGGCCTTGACGAACACTGAAGCTTTCTTT. This encodes CASSQVRALTNTEAFF.

The chain recombines TRBV18 with TRBJ2-3; D is perhaps TRBD2 (6 bases). The germline V gene has CDR1 KGHSH and CDR2 LQKENI. CDR3 size: 16 residues. The V gene lost 6 bases and the J gene lost 0 bases, with 16 bases spanning the gap. CDR3 nucleotide sequence: TGTGCCAGCTCCCAAGGGGACTTTTCTAGCACAGATACGCAGTATTTT. Its protein product is CASSQGDFSSTDTQYF. Full variable domain (rest looked up from reference TRBV18 and TRBJ2-3): NAGVMQNPRHLVRRRGQEARLRCSPMKGHSHVYWYRQLPEEGLKFMVYLQKENIIDESGMPKERFSAEFPKEGPSILRIQQVVRGDSAAYFCASSQGDFSSTDTQYFGPGTRLTVL.

The chain employs TRBV9 and TRBJ1-3; D not resolved. V was trimmed by 0 bases and J by 1 base, leaving 11 bases between them. CDR1 and CDR2 from the germline V gene are SGDLS and YYNGEE. The length of the CDR3 is 16 residues. The CDR3 spells CASSVGRVSSGNTIYF. CDR3 nucleotides: TGTGCCAGCAGCGTAGGTAGGGTATCATCTGGAAACACCATATATTTT.

The gene calls are TRBV19 and TRBJ1-2; D is possibly TRBD1 (6 bases). The ends were cut back, 7 bases at V and 8 bases at J, with 26 bases in the middle. Germline V gene sequence: CDR1 LNHDA, CDR2 SQIVND (reference sequence). The CDR3 runs 16 residues. The CDR3 protein is CASTGIITGTRTGYTF. The CDR3 DNA is TGTGCCAGTACCGGAATCATTACCGGGACACGTACCGGCTACACCTTC.

This chain links TRBV7-8 with TRBJ2-3; perhaps TRBD2 as D (6 bases). The V and J ends lost 4 bases and 3 bases respectively, with 11 bases between them. The V gene's germline CDR1 is SGHVS and CDR2 FQNEAQ. The CDR3 sequence is 14 residues long. The CDR3 DNA sequence: TGTGCCAGCAGCTCCCGGCGGGGAACAGATACGCAGTATTTT. Amino acid sequence: CASSSRRGTDTQYF.

This sequence joins TRBV7-3 and TRBJ1-2; 9 bases line up with TRBD1. The junction had 5 bases not matched to a gene; V was cut back by 0 bases and J by 0 bases. The CDR3 extends over 17 amino acids. CDR1 and CDR2 (germline): SGHTA, FQGTGA. The CDR3 DNA sequence: TGTGCCAGCAGCTTAACTGGGGGGACAGGGACTAACTATGGCTACACCTTC. It is translated as CASSLTGGTGTNYGYTF.

This chain connects TRBV10-2 to TRBJ2-3, with 9 bases aligning to TRBD2. J was trimmed by 1 base and V by 3 bases; bases with no gene match: 2. Germline-derived CDR1 and CDR2 are WSHSY and SAAADI. The CDR3 consists of 15 residues. The DNA of the CDR3 is TGCGCCAGCAGTGACCCTAGCGGGGGCACAGATACGCAGTATTTT. Translating it yields CASSDPSGGTDTQYF.

The chain couples TRBV30 to TRBJ2-3; 10 bases are shared with TRBD2. The J segment lost 5 bases and the V segment lost 2 bases, leaving 10 bases of the junction unmatched. The CDR3 spans 16 residues. CDR1 and CDR2 (germline): GTSNPN, SVGIG (reference sequence). In DNA form, the CDR3 reads TGTGCCTGGAGTCACTCTAGCGGGGGTGGCGTAGATACGCAGTATTTT. Residues: CAWSHSSGGGVDTQYF. Variable domain in full (rest from reference TRBV30 and TRBJ2-3): SQTIHQWPATLVQPVGSPLSLECTVEGTSNPNLYWYRQAAGRGLQLLFYSVGIGQISSEVPQNLSASRPQDRQFILSSKKLLLSDSGFYLCAWSHSSGGGVDTQYFGPGTRLTVL.

Here the CDR3 DNA reads TGTGCCAGCAGCCCAAGACAGGGAGGCCAAGAGACCCAGTACTTC. Its translation: CASSPRQGGQETQYF. This chain uses TRBV11-2 with TRBJ2-5, with a weak D call TRBD1 (7 bases). Germline V CDR1 and CDR2: SGHAT, FQNNGV. Trimming took off 5 bases at V and 1 base at J, with 14 bases between the two ends. This CDR3 has 15 amino acids.

The chain joins TRBV4-1 to TRBJ1-2, with 8 bases aligning to TRBD1. From germline, CDR1 is MGHRA and CDR2 YSYEKL. V lost 4 bases and J lost 3; bases outside the gene matches: 7. CDR3 length: 15 residues. CDR3 in amino acids: CASSPSRDRYYGYTF. Written as DNA, the CDR3 is TGCGCCAGCAGCCCTTCCCGGGACAGGTACTATGGCTACACCTTC.

This sequence joins TRBV6-5 and TRBJ1-1, with D uncertain. Trimming removed 5 bases from V and 6 bases from J, with 13 bases in between. In germline, CDR1 is MNHEY, CDR2 SVGAGI. The CDR3 is 13 amino acids. CDR3 sequence reads: CASSRTRRPEAFF. As DNA, the CDR3 is TGTGCCAGCAGTCGGACTCGGAGGCCTGAAGCTTTCTTT.

The chain joins TRBV18 to TRBJ2-1; tentatively, D is TRBD1 (5 bases). The CDR3 length is 15 residues. Looked up from germline, CDR1 is KGHSH and CDR2 is LQKENI. The V end was cut by 5 bases, the J end by 4 bases, with 15 bases between. This chain's CDR3 is CASSNIQGPYNEQFF. The CDR3 nucleotides are TGTGCCAGCTCAAATATCCAGGGCCCTTACAATGAGCAGTTCTTC.

This clone has just one count. This sequence joins TRBV11-2 and TRBJ1-5; the D is unclear. Germline values: CDR1 SGHAT, CDR2 FQNNGV. V lost 0 bases, J lost 6 bases, and 12 bases lay in between. The CDR3 is 15 amino acids. The CDR3 protein is CASSLDPRAAQPQHF. In DNA, the CDR3 is TGTGCCAGCAGCTTAGACCCCCGAGCGGCTCAGCCCCAGCATTTT.

The chain has TRBV2 and TRBJ1-1; the D is unclear. The length of the CDR3 is 14 residues. Trimming cost V 2 bases and J 0 bases, with 7 bases left between them. Germline V gene sequence: CDR1 SNHLY, CDR2 FYNNEI. The CDR3 DNA reads as TGTGCCAGCAGTGAACGGGGTATGAACACTGAAGCTTTCTTT. As protein: CASSERGMNTEAFF.

The J gene is TRBJ2-3, the V gene TRBV4-1, with a weak D call TRBD2 (6 bases). Germline CDR1 reads MGHRA; CDR2 reads YSYEKL. Trimming cost V 0 bases and J 3 bases, with 19 bases left between them. The CDR3 has 18 amino acids. The CDR3 DNA follows: TGCGCCAGCAGCCAAGAACTACCGGGCGGGAAAGGTACAGATACGCAGTATTTT. This gives the protein CASSQELPGGKGTDTQYF.

The V call is TRBV11-3, the J call TRBJ2-2, with TRBD2 matching 10 bases. V lost 5 bases to trimming and J lost 5 bases; unmatched junction nucleotides: 5. Germline lookup yields CDR1 SGHNT and CDR2 YENEEA. This CDR3 has 15 amino acids. CDR3 bases: TGTGCCAGCAGCCGAGCGGGGGGGCGAACCGGGGAGCTGTTTTTT. Protein: CASSRAGGRTGELFF.

The chain carries TRBV13 and TRBJ2-7, with 7 bases fitting TRBD1. The J segment lost 4 bases and the V segment lost 5 bases, leaving 5 bases of the junction unmatched. Germline CDR1 reads PRHDT; CDR2 reads FYEKMQ (reference sequence). The CDR3 covers 13 residues. CDR3 nucleotide sequence: TGTGCCAGCAGCGGTGCGACAGGGTACGAGCAGTACTTC. Translation: CASSGATGYEQYF.

J is TRBJ2-7 and V is TRBV6-1, with TRBD2 identical over 7 bases. The CDR3 sequence is 15 residues long. Germline lookup yields CDR1 MNHNS and CDR2 SASEGT. The V gene end was trimmed by 7 bases and the J gene end by 0 bases; junction bases not matched to a gene: 9. The CDR3 protein is CASIPGGISSYEQYF. The DNA of the CDR3 is TGTGCCAGCATCCCGGGGGGTATCAGCTCCTACGAGCAGTACTTC.

This clone was found once. The chain couples TRBV6-6 to TRBJ2-3, with D perhaps given as TRBD1 or TRBD2 (5 bases each). The ends were cut back, 8 bases at V and 4 bases at J, with 19 bases in the middle. Per germline, CDR1 MNHNY and CDR2 SVGAGI (reference sequence). The CDR3 spans 15 residues. CDR3 region: CASDRGEGRADTQYF. Here the CDR3 DNA reads TGTGCCAGCGACCGGGGTGAGGGGCGAGCAGATACGCAGTATTTT.

The genes are TRBV7-9 and TRBJ1-6; 12 bases match TRBD1. The V segment lost 5 bases and the J segment 7 bases; nucleotides outside the gene matches: 6. Per germline, CDR1 SEHNR and CDR2 FQNEAQ (reference sequence). The CDR3 consists of 16 residues. CDR3 nucleotides: TGTGCCAGCAGCAAAGGGACAGGGGGCTTGAATTCACCCCTCCACTTT. Translation gives CASSKGTGGLNSPLHF.

A remark on this clone: One junction end does not reproduce the germline sequence, and a read error may be involved. The genes are TRBV6-6 and TRBJ2-5; 7 bases match TRBD1. CDR1 MNHNY and CDR2 SVGAGI come from the germline V gene (reference sequence). This CDR3 has 15 amino acids. The CDR3 sequence is CTSSPTGVIGETQYF. The DNA of the CDR3 is TGTACCAGCAGCCCCACAGGGGTTATAGGGGAGACCCAGTACTTC.

The chain recombines TRBV7-2 with TRBJ2-1, with D possibly being TRBD1 or TRBD2 (6 bases each). Trimming left V 5 bases short and J 8 bases short, with 28 bases between. Per germline, CDR1 SGHTA and CDR2 FQGNSA. The CDR3 totals 18 residues. CDR3 bases: TGTGCCAGCAGCGGGGGGCTGATCGGGTACAGGGTTGGGGATGAGCAGTTCTTC. The encoded protein is CASSGGLIGYRVGDEQFF.